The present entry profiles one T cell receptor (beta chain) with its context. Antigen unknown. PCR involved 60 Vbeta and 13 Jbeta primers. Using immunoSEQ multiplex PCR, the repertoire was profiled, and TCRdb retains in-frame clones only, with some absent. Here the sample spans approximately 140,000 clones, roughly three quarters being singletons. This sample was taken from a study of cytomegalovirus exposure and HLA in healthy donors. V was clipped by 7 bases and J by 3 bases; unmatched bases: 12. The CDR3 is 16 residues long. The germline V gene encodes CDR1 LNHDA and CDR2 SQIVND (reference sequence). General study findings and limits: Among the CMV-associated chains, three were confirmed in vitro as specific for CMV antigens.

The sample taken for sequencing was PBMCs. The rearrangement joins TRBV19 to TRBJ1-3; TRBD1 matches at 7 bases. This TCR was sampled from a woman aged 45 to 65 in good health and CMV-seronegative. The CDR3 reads CASNQPGQNSGNTIYF. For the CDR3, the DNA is TGTGCCAGTAACCAACCGGGACAGAATAGTGGAAACACCATATATTTT.